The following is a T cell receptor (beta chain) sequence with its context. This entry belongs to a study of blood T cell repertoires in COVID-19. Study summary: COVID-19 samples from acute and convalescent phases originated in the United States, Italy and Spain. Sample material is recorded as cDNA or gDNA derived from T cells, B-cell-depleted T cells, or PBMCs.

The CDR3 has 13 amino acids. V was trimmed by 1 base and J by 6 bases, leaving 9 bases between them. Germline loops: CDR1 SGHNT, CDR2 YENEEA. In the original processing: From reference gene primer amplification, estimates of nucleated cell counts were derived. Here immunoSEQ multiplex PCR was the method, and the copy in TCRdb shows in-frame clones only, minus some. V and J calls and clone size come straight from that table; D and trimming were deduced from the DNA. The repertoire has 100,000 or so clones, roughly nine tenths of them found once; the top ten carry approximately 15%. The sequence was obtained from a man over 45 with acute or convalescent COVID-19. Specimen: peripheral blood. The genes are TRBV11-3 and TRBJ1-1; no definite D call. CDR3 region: CASSLGASAEAFF. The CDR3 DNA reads TGTGCCAGCAGCTTAGGGGCGAGTGCTGAAGCTTTCTTT.